These 14 T cell receptor beta chains share one sample of origin, sequenced in a study of response to subunit inactivated influenza vaccine (dated by TCRdb to 2017 to 2018). Sample time point, as interpreted from the label and publication: 40 to 45 days after influenza vaccine administration. Library prep was done by RT-PCR. The data were produced on an Illumina HiSeq 2500. The raw public reads went through TCRdb reprocessing: fastp at Q25, MiXCR clone calling, in-frame beta chains kept. Each CDR3 protein appears once, grouped with its most common genes and DNA. The sample yields over 400,000 distinct CDR3 sequences; approximately 12% were counted once. Of the sample, under 15% falls within the top ten clones. Sequences were derived from PBMCs from blood, sampled roughly 6 weeks after vaccination. The receptor source for this set is a man aged 45-60 years who received an inactivated influenza vaccine. Donor details come from another sample of the same person, matched by shared clones.

This clonotype was counted between two and nine times. CDR3 sequence: CASSLNQGPDTQYF. Written as DNA, the CDR3 is TGTGCCAGCAGCTTAAACCAGGGTCCAGATACGCAGTATTTT. The rearrangement joins TRBV7-2 to TRBJ2-3, with a possible D match to TRBD1 (5 bases). The CDR3 runs to 14 residues. The V and J ends lost 2 bases and 4 bases respectively, with 10 bases between them. The germline CDR1 and CDR2 sequences are SGHTA and FQGNSA.

The chain couples TRBV7-2 to TRBJ2-3; 12 positions agree with TRBD2. V lost 4 bases to trimming and J lost 5 bases; unmatched junction nucleotides: 7. The length of the CDR3 is 16 residues. Germline values: CDR1 SGHTA, CDR2 FQGNSA. CDR3 in amino acids: CASSSTSGGTRDTQYF. CDR3 DNA: TGTGCCAGCAGCTCGACTAGCGGGGGAACAAGAGATACGCAGTATTTT.

The CDR3: CASTQGRSYSGNTIYF. DNA of the CDR3: TGTGCCAGCACCCAAGGACGGTCCTACTCTGGAAACACCATATATTTT. The genes are TRBV5-6 and TRBJ1-3; unclear D gene. The CDR3 spans 16 residues. V dropped 6 bases and J dropped 0 bases, with 16 bases sitting between them. Per the germline V gene, CDR1 is SGHDT and CDR2 is YYEEEE.

The rearrangement joins TRBV7-9 to TRBJ2-1; TRBD1 aligns across 7 bases. The CDR3 spans 13 residues. CDR1 SEHNR and CDR2 FQNEAQ come from the germline V gene (reference sequence). V lost 5 bases and J lost 6; bases outside the gene matches: 4. The CDR3 DNA reads TGTGCCAGCAGCCCACAGGGGTTCAATGAGCAGTTCTTC. The encoded protein is CASSPQGFNEQFF.

The sample holds a few counts of this clonotype. V and J are TRBV10-3 and TRBJ2-1, with TRBD2 matching 7 bases. The V and J ends lost 4 bases and 6 bases, in that order; junction bases with no gene match: 6. CDR1 ENHRY and CDR2 SYGVKD come from the germline V gene. This CDR3 contains 14 residues. Here the CDR3 reads CAISGGGLPNEQFF. Here the CDR3 DNA reads TGTGCCATCAGTGGGGGGGGACTACCCAATGAGCAGTTCTTC.

The chain links TRBV20-1 to TRBJ2-1, with TRBD2 matching over 9 bases. This CDR3 has 16 residues. Germline CDR1 reads DFQATT; CDR2 reads SNEGSKA (reference sequence). With 6 bases clipped from V and 1 base from J, the junction kept 10 bases outside the gene matches. This CDR3 reads CSATDFSGSSYNEQFF. The CDR3 region has the DNA TGCAGTGCCACGGACTTTAGCGGGAGTTCCTACAATGAGCAGTTCTTC.

This clonotype was counted ten times or more. The chain has TRBV3-1 and TRBJ2-5; no reliable D call. The germline V gene has CDR1 LGHDT and CDR2 YNNKEL (reference sequence). The length of the CDR3 is 16 residues. V was pared by 1 base and J by 5 bases, with 17 bases between. The CDR3 sequence: CASSQGYTNGVETQYF. The CDR3 nucleotides are TGTGCCAGCAGCCAAGGCTATACTAATGGAGTCGAGACCCAGTACTTC.

J is TRBJ2-5 and V is TRBV2, with 7 bases identical to TRBD2. The germline V gene encodes CDR1 SNHLY and CDR2 FYNNEI. J was trimmed by 4 bases and V by 2 bases; bases with no gene match: 10. This CDR3 has 16 amino acids. The CDR3 here is CASSESPTSPRETQYF. The CDR3 nucleotides are TGTGCCAGCAGTGAATCCCCGACTAGCCCGCGAGAGACCCAGTACTTC.

This clonotype has only a few counts. The CDR3 spells CAWRMGGGTDTQYF. CDR3 nucleotides: TGTGCCTGGAGGATGGGGGGTGGAACAGATACGCAGTATTTT. The chain couples TRBV30 to TRBJ2-3; D possibly corresponds to TRBD2 (6 bases). The CDR3 has 14 amino acids. The V and J ends lost 3 bases and 3 bases respectively, with 13 bases between them. The V gene's germline CDR1 is GTSNPN and CDR2 SVGIG (reference sequence).

In its sample, this clonotype was seen a few times. The chain is built from TRBV7-2 and TRBJ1-2, with TRBD1 matching 7 bases. The CDR3 extends over 13 amino acids. Trimming removed 4 bases from V and 9 bases from J; junction bases left unmatched: 8. CDR1 and CDR2 (germline): SGHTA, FQGNSA. In DNA, the CDR3 is TGTGCCAGCAGCTCAGGGGGACATGTAAGCTACACCTTC. Translation: CASSSGGHVSYTF.

The rearrangement joins TRBV20-1 to TRBJ1-1; D remains unclear. This CDR3 has 12 amino acids. Germline V gene sequence: CDR1 DFQATT, CDR2 SNEGSKA (reference sequence). The V gene lost 5 bases and the J gene lost 3 bases, with 10 bases spanning the gap. The chain's CDR3 is CSAEDNYTEAFF. The CDR3 DNA reads as TGCAGTGCTGAAGACAACTACACTGAAGCTTTCTTT.

A few counts support this clonotype. V gene TRBV10-3 combines with J gene TRBJ2-1; perhaps TRBD1 as D (6 bases). The ends were cut back, 0 bases at V and 10 bases at J, with 19 bases in the middle. The germline CDR1 and CDR2 sequences are ENHRY and SYGVKD. The CDR3 has 16 amino acids. The CDR3 nucleotides read TGTGCCATCAGTGAGTCTGAGAGGGTGTACGGGACAGAGCAGTTCTTC. Its protein is CAISESERVYGTEQFF.

The chain recombines TRBV20-1 with TRBJ2-1; D is perhaps TRBD2 (6 bases). Germline CDR1 and CDR2: DFQATT and SNEGSKA (reference sequence). V was shortened by 6 bases and J by 8 bases, with 17 bases between the two germline ends. The CDR3 is made up of 13 amino acids. CDR3 nucleotide sequence: TGCAGTGCAATCGGCGGCGGGGACCATGAGCAGTTCTTC. As protein: CSAIGGGDHEQFF.

This clonotype has at least ten counts. This chain links TRBV20-1 with TRBJ2-7; perhaps D is TRBD1 or TRBD2 (6 bases each). Germline CDR1 is DFQATT and CDR2 is SNEGSKA (reference sequence). V was cut by 5 bases and J by 1 base, with 15 bases left in between. This CDR3 spans 14 amino acids. The chain's CDR3 is CSAETGGRSYEQYF. For the CDR3, the DNA is TGCAGTGCTGAGACCGGGGGCCGATCCTACGAGCAGTACTTC.